Listed below are T cell receptor beta chains from one sample, sequenced in a study of cytomegalovirus exposure and HLA in healthy donors. The assay was immunoSEQ multiplex PCR, and TCRdb's table has in-frame clones only and misses some. The sample's table shows approximately 71,000 clones. The sample was PBMCs. These receptors came from a female donor in good health and CMV-seropositive. CDR3s include the opening cysteine and the closing phenylalanine or tryptophan. A D gene is named only where the DNA matches it firmly.

V,J,D,DNA,CDR3
TRBV7-9,TRBJ1-2,TRBD1,TGTGCCAGCAGCTTAGAAGGGACAGGGAACTCTTTCTATGGCTACACCTTC,CASSLEGTGNSFYGYTF
TRBV7-9,TRBJ1-4,.,TGTGCCAGCAGCTTTGCTTCAGGGGTGGGTGAAAAACTGTTTTTT,CASSFASGVGEKLFF
TRBV6-5,TRBJ2-7,TRBD1,TGTGCCAGCAGTTACGGGACAGGGGGTGGCGAGCAGTACTTC,CASSYGTGGGEQYF
TRBV28,TRBJ2-1,.,TGTGCCAGCAGCCGGCCGACATCCTACAATGAGCAGTTCTTC,CASSRPTSYNEQFF
TRBV18,TRBJ1-1,TRBD1,TGTGCCAGCTCACCGGGACAGGGGATTTTCACTGAAGCTTTCTTT,CASSPGQGIFTEAFF
TRBV28,TRBJ2-7,.,TGTGCCAGCAGTTTTCCCTCAGGGGCTGCCTACGAGCAGTACTTC,CASSFPSGAAYEQYF
TRBV9,TRBJ2-3,TRBD2,TGTGCCAGCAGCGTAGGCCTAGCGGCCAGCACAGATACGCAGTATTTT,CASSVGLAASTDTQYF
TRBV7-6,TRBJ2-5,.,TGTGCCAGCAGCTCCGAGGTCCCCCAGTACTTC,CASSSEVPQYF
TRBV6-5,TRBJ1-1,.,TGTGCCAGCAGTTTTGTTAGGGGCGACCATGAAGCTTTCTTT,CASSFVRGDHEAFF
TRBV9,TRBJ1-6,TRBD1,TGTGCCAGCAGCCAAGGCGGGACAGCCAATAATTCACCCCTCCACTTT,CASSQGGTANNSPLHF
TRBV6-5,TRBJ2-7,.,TGTGCCAGCAGCCCCAGAGAAGGGGGCTACGAGCAGTACTTC,CASSPREGGYEQYF
TRBV5-1,TRBJ2-3,TRBD1,TGCGCCAGCAGCCCGGGACAGGTCACAGATACGCAGTATTTT,CASSPGQVTDTQYF
TRBV7-6,TRBJ1-6,.,TGTGCCAGCAGCAGGGGTGGGGTGTATAATTCACCCCTCCACTTT,CASSRGGVYNSPLHF
TRBV18,TRBJ1-5,.,TGTGCCAGCTCACCGGGTGAGGATCAGCCCCAGCATTTT,CASSPGEDQPQHF
TRBV11-2,TRBJ1-1,TRBD1,TGTGCCAGCAGCTCAGAGGGGGCACAAGCTTTCTTT,CASSSEGAQAFF
TRBV19,TRBJ2-1,TRBD1,TGTGCCAGTACTGACGACAGGGGCTCCTACAATGAGCAGTTCTTC,CASTDDRGSYNEQFF
TRBV6-5,TRBJ1-1,.,TGTGCCAGCAGTTACTCGATCGGGGGGGGCGCCACTGAAGCTTTCTTT,CASSYSIGGGATEAFF
TRBV4-1,TRBJ2-7,TRBD1,TGCGCCAGCAGCCAACCCGGACAGGGTAGGTACGAGCAGTACTTC,CASSQPGQGRYEQYF
TRBV2,TRBJ1-3,.,TGTGCCAGCAGTGAAGGACAGACCTACTCTGGAAACACCATATATTTT,CASSEGQTYSGNTIYF
TRBV28,TRBJ2-7,.,TGTGCCAGCAGCGTCCTCTTCCTCGTGAGTGAGCAGTACTTC,CASSVLFLVSEQYF
TRBV10-3,TRBJ1-1,.,TGTGCCATCAGTGAGTCAGGTGGGGGGGATGTGAACACTGAAGCTTTCTTT,CAISESGGGDVNTEAFF
TRBV6-6,TRBJ1-1,.,TGTGCCAGCAGTTACAGGGACAATTCGAACACTGAAGCTTTCTTT,CASSYRDNSNTEAFF
TRBV7-2,TRBJ2-5,TRBD2,TGTGCCAGCAGCTTAGCAGGGAGGCGGGGGGGAGAGACCCAGTACTTC,CASSLAGRRGGETQYF
TRBV28,TRBJ1-2,.,TGTGCCAGCAGTTTACCGGGACACCCGAACTATGGCTACACCTTC,CASSLPGHPNYGYTF
TRBV5-1,TRBJ2-7,TRBD2,TGCGCCAGCAGCTTGGGATATTCAGGGGGTCCTAGCGGGAACGAGCAGTACTTC,CASSLGYSGGPSGNEQYF
TRBV9,TRBJ2-3,.,TGTGCCAGCAGCGTAGTGGGGGCCGACGGCACAGATACGCAGTATTTT,CASSVVGADGTDTQYF
TRBV7-8,TRBJ1-2,.,TGTGCCAGCAGCTTTCTCGAGGGAGTAGACTATGGCTACACCTTC,CASSFLEGVDYGYTF
TRBV10-3,TRBJ1-1,.,TGTGCCATCAGTGAGGGGCAGGTCAACACTGAAGCTTTCTTT,CAISEGQVNTEAFF
TRBV27,TRBJ1-5,.,TGTGCCAGCAGAAGGGGAGGGTCGAGCAATCAGCCCCAGCATTTT,CASRRGGSSNQPQHF
TRBV29-1,TRBJ2-3,TRBD2,TGCAGCGTTGCAGCGGGAGTTAAAGATACGCAGTATTTT,CSVAAGVKDTQYF
TRBV6-5,TRBJ2-7,.,TGTGCCAGCAGTTTAGCAGGTTACGGGGACTACGAGCAGTACTTC,CASSLAGYGDYEQYF
TRBV7-3,TRBJ1-6,TRBD1,TGTGCCAGCAGCTCCGGGACAGGGGCGTCACCCCTCCACTTT,CASSSGTGASPLHF
TRBV7-9,TRBJ2-7,.,TGTGCCAGCAGCTTAGACAGACCCCCCTACGAGCAGTACTTC,CASSLDRPPYEQYF
TRBV6-5,TRBJ2-3,.,TGTGCCAGCAGTTACGCCAAGAAAGGGGCAGATACGCAGTATTTT,CASSYAKKGADTQYF
TRBV4-2,TRBJ2-3,TRBD2,TGTGCCAGCAGCCAAGAGACTAGCGGGAGAGCAGATACGCAGTATTTT,CASSQETSGRADTQYF
TRBV18,TRBJ1-2,.,TGTGCCAGCTCACTGGCTCAGGATGACTATGGCTACACCTTC,CASSLAQDDYGYTF
TRBV6-5,TRBJ1-5,.,TGTGCCAGCAGTCCAGGGTCCTACAATCAGCCCCAGCATTTT,CASSPGSYNQPQHF
TRBV18,TRBJ2-7,TRBD2,TGTGCCAGCTCACCCTCGTCTAGCGGGGGAGCCACCTACGAGCAGTACTTC,CASSPSSSGGATYEQYF
TRBV6-5,TRBJ2-7,TRBD2,TGTGCCAGCAGTTCCTTACGGACTAGCGGGATGGACGAGCAGTACTTC,CASSSLRTSGMDEQYF
TRBV6-5,TRBJ1-1,.,TGTGCCAGCAGTCACGACAGCACAATGAACACTGAAGCTTTCTTT,CASSHDSTMNTEAFF
TRBV25-1,TRBJ2-3,.,TGTGCCAGCAGTGTGCAGGGAAGGACAGATACGCAGTATTTT,CASSVQGRTDTQYF
TRBV10-1,TRBJ1-1,.,TGCGCCAGCAGAGAACAGGGGAACACTGAAGCTTTCTTT,CASREQGNTEAFF
TRBV28,TRBJ2-5,TRBD1,TGTGCCAGCAGACCCGACAGGGGGCGCGTAGAGACCCAGTACTTC,CASRPDRGRVETQYF
TRBV6-6,TRBJ1-2,.,TGTGCCAGCAGTGATGCAAGGGAGTTGCGCGGCTACACCTTC,CASSDARELRGYTF
TRBV5-1,TRBJ1-5,TRBD1,TGCGCCAGCAGCTTGGGACAGGGAGGCAATCAGCCCCAGCATTTT,CASSLGQGGNQPQHF